The TCR beta chain under discussion was sequenced for a study of shared clonotypes between healthy human individuals. This CDR3 contains 16 residues. J was trimmed by 8 bases and V by 3 bases; bases with no gene match: 10. Germline V gives CDR1 MDHEN, CDR2 SYDVKM. Template for every sorted-subset replicate PCR totaled roughly 200 ng DNA, 30,000 to 35,000 T cell genomes. The repertoire was sequenced with immunoSEQ multiplex PCR; TCRdb's copy has only in-frame clones and lacks some. The table includes around 700,000 clones, approximately 90% detected once. CD45RO-negative CD8 cells positively selected for CCR7 made up the naive population, which excluded terminally differentiated effector memory CD45RA+ cells.

The rearrangement joins TRBV28 to TRBJ2-1; 10 positions match TRBD2. Sequencing was done on a sample of naive CD8+ T cells sorted from blood. This TCR came from a man aged 30 to 45 in good health. CDR3 DNA sequence: TGTGCCAGCAGTTTTTTCCTAGCGGGAGTGACCGATGAGCAGTTCTTC. It specifies CASSFFLAGVTDEQFF.